This T cell receptor beta chain appears in the sequencing data of a study of blood T cell repertoires in COVID-19. Across the study: Sites across the United States, Italy and Spain contributed samples from acute and convalescent COVID-19. PBMCs, B-cell-depleted T cells, or T cells were the source of the cDNA or gDNA that made up the material.

The CDR3 contains 19 residues. Trimming took 3 bases from V and 5 from J; bases not matched to a gene: 14. Germline CDR1 LGHNA, CDR2 YNFKEQ. Original methodology: Counts of nucleated cells, estimated from reference gene primer amplification, were obtained. Data came from immunoSEQ multiplex PCR; TCRdb stores just in-frame clones and leaves some out. V, J and clone size are taken as reported in that table, and D and trimming were inferred from the DNA itself. The data show about 170,000 clones, with around two thirds seen just once and about 3% held by the top ten. The sequence derives from a woman of 80 years or more with acute or convalescent COVID-19. The material sequenced was peripheral blood. This chain joins TRBV4-2 and TRBJ2-5; 14 bases line up with TRBD2. For the CDR3, the DNA is TGTGCCAGCAGCCATAAGGGACTAGCGGGAGCAGGGGGTGGGGAGACCCAGTACTTC. Translating gives CASSHKGLAGAGGGETQYF.